This TCR beta chain was sequenced for a study of control samples from healthy donors and cancer patients. The assay was immunoSEQ multiplex PCR, and TCRdb's table has in-frame clones only and misses some. This repertoire shows 170,000 or so clones, 75% to 95% found once; its top ten account for around 2%. The CDR3 is 17 residues long. V shed 0 bases, J shed 10 bases, and the junction held 18 bases outside the gene matches. The germline V gene has CDR1 SGDLS and CDR2 YYNGEE. What was sequenced was blood. The chain recombines TRBV9 with TRBJ2-5; 7 nucleotides agree with TRBD2. The TCR was taken from a woman aged 35 to 49 in good health. The CDR3 loop is CASSVGSSGGLEDSQYF. The CDR3 nucleotides are TGTGCCAGCAGCGTAGGCTCTAGCGGAGGGTTGGAGGATAGCCAGTACTTC.